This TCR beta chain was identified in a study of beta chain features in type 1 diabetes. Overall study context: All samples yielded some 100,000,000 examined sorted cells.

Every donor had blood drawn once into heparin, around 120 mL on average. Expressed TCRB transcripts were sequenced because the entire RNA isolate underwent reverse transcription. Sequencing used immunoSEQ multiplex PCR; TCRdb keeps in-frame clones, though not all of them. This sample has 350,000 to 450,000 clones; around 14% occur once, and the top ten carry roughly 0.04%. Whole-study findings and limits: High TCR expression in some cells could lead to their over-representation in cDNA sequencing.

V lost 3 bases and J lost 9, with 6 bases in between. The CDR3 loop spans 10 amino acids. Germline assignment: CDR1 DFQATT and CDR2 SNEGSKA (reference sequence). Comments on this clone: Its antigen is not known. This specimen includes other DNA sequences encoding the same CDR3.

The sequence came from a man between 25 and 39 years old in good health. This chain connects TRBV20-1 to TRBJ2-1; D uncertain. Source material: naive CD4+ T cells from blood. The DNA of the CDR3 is TGCAGTGCTAGGCGCGGTGAGCAGTTCTTC. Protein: CSARRGEQFF.